This TCR beta chain came from a study of read filtering for tumor transcriptome and immune sequencing (TCRdb year 2020). For context, the study as a whole: Of the patients in the cohort, some 18 were male and around 15 were female, and their mean age was roughly 68 years, with a range of 47 to 80. By revised international staging, 8 or 9 patients were R-ISS I, fewer than 20 were R-ISS II and roughly 7 were R-ISS III. After DNase treatment, whole-transcriptome libraries were prepared with the TruSeq RNA Access Library Prep Kit. Per sample, about 3.5 to 10.27 million TCR-region mapped reads were obtained with IR-seq, compared with only about 85 to 1,400 with RNA-seq. TCR repertoires obtained by targeted immune repertoire sequencing and by bulk whole-transcriptome sequencing performed on the same bone marrow samples were compared. One of the main goals was to work out a read-filtering strategy for immune repertoire data, in particular whether clonotypes backed by only a single read should be removed. General findings and caveats noted by the study authors: The sorted CD138-negative fraction was a mixed bone marrow immune population, not purified T cells. Single-read clonotypes made up around 86% of clonotypes but only about 4% of total reads in IR-seq, compared with about 77% of clonotypes and roughly 45% of reads in RNA-seq. Removing single-read clonotypes increased the correlation between IR-seq and RNA-seq shared clonotype proportions. Compared with RNA-seq, IR-seq captured clonotypes at much greater depth and more reliably, and a smaller IR-seq throughput was enough to identify most of the shared clonotypes.

The CDR3, cysteine through phenylalanine, is 18 amino acids long. Left in the record is the CDR3 DNA by itself, 54 bases read in frame from the first base. V is cut back by 5 bases and J by 0 bases, with 6 bases in the junction unmatched. The Immunoverse kit was used to build TCR libraries from around 420 ng RNA, with molecular barcoded adaptors covering alpha/delta and beta/gamma chains. TCR library preparation used the same RNA that went into transcriptome sequencing. Sequencing of TCR libraries was carried out on an Illumina HiSeq 4000 with 2 x 150 cycles. Per the source publication's procedure: MiXCR aligned TCR reads to human V, D, J and C references and assembled the aligned reads into CDR3 clonotypes, with quality filtering and error correction included. The tcR package in R was used to analyze clonotype counts and gene usage diversity. Raw mapping reads were checked after the RNA-seq reads had been mapped by STAR aligner version 2.5.3a onto the human GRCh37 genome. To test how sequencing depth affects detected clonotypes, IR-seq fastq files were randomly downsampled with Seqtk 1.3. TCRdb trimmed public reads at Q25 via fastp, called clones via MiXCR and kept in-frame beta chains. Rows are unified per CDR3 protein, each entry keeping the most common DNA and genes. TCRdb assigned the V and J calls; the authors' analysis was not used. Recorded for this sample are around 44,000 distinct CDR3 sequences; about an eighth of them occurred a single time. Of the sample, 30% is held by the ten largest clones.

This clonotype has at least ten counts. Its antigen is unknown. Within one base of it there is no much larger clone, and no base qualities were kept. Every patient had bone marrow sampled at the time of active disease. Isolation of bone marrow mononuclear cells was performed by Ficoll-Hypaque density gradient centrifugation. To remove myeloma plasma cells, the cells were labeled with CD138 magnetic microbeads on a MACS separator, and CD138-negative cells were then collected by negative selection. Purity of the isolated cells was checked by flow cytometry on an Attune NxT using CD138 antibodies. Total RNA was extracted with TRIzol reagent and quantified with a NanoDrop spectrophotometer. For each patient, the CD138-negative bone marrow sample underwent paired RNA-seq and IR-seq.

The rearranged chain carries TRBV12-3 or TRBV12-4 and TRBJ2-6; 11 central nucleotides agree with TRBD1. The source is a donor over 35 with multiple myeloma. Sequencing was performed on a population of CD138-negative cells sorted from bone marrow. The cell subset or site label, as the study defines it: bone marrow mononuclear cells depleted of CD138+ plasma/myeloma cells by negative magnetic selection. The nucleotides read TGTGCCAGCAGTAGGACAGGGGGCTCTCCCTCTGGGGCCAACGTCCTGACTTTC. It specifies CASSRTGGSPSGANVLTF.